The present entry profiles one T cell receptor beta chain with its context. Its antigen is as yet unknown. This specimen comes from a study of Ad26.COV2.S vaccination and SARS-CoV-2 variants. Study in general: Of the COV1001 trial arms, the Ad26.COV2.S arm included the donor.

Overall study findings and caveats: Overall T cell responses may have been underestimated by the analyses of TCR breadth and depth.

Germline V gene data show CDR1 as LGHNA and CDR2 as YSLEER. This CDR3 has 16 residues. V lost 2 bases, J lost 2 bases, and 13 bases lay in between. Regarding treatment: around 19 received Ad26.COV2.S at low or high dose, single or two shots; a few received placebo; per-sample allocation not given. The study sampled participants on day 63 after the first vaccine or placebo injection. Donor was an adult aged 18-55 years in Boston. Libraries were prepared by immunoSEQ multiplex PCR; TCRdb keeps only in-frame clonotypes and omits some of them. Of 440,000 or so clones in the sample, 90% were seen once. This material consisted of peripheral blood, taken in a trial of Ad26.COV2.S vaccine versus placebo. The receptor's source is a person aged 18 to 65 who received the Ad26.COV2.S COVID-19 vaccine or a placebo. The chain uses TRBV4-3 and TRBJ2-4; possible D gene TRBD1, 5 bases. CDR3 sequence: CASSQRGPGPKNIQYF. CDR3 coding DNA: TGCGCCAGCAGCCAAAGGGGTCCAGGGCCCAAAAACATTCAGTACTTC.